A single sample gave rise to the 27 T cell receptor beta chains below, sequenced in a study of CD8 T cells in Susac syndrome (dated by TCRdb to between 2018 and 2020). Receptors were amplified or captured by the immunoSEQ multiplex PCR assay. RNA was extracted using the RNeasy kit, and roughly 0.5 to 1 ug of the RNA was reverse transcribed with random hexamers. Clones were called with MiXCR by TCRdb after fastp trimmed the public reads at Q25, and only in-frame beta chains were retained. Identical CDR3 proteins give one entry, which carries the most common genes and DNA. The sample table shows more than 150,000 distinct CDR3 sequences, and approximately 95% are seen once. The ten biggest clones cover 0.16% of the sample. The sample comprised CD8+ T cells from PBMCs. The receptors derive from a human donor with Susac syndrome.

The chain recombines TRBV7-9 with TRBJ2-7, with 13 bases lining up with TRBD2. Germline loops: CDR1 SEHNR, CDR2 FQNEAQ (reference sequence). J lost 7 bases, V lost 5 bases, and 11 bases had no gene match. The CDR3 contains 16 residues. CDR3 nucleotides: TGTGCCAGCAGCCTCACAGAGGGACTAGCGGGGTTAGAGCAGTACTTC. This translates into CASSLTEGLAGLEQYF.

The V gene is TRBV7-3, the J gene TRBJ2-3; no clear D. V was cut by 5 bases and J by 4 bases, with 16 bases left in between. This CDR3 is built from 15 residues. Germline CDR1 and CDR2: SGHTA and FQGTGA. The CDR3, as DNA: TGTGCCAGCAGCCTAGGCGAGAGTTGGGCAGATACGCAGTATTTT. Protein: CASSLGESWADTQYF.

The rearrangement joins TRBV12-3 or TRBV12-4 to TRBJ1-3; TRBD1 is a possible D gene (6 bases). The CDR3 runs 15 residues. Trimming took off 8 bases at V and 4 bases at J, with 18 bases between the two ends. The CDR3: CASDYPPGEGNTIYF. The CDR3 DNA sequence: TGTGCCAGCGATTACCCTCCAGGGGAGGGAAACACCATATATTTT.

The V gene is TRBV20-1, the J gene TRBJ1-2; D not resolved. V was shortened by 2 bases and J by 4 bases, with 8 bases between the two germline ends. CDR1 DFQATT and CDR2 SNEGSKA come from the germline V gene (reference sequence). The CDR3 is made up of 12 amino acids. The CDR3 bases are TGCAGTGCTAGATCCGGGGTCTATGGCTACACCTTC. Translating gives CSARSGVYGYTF.

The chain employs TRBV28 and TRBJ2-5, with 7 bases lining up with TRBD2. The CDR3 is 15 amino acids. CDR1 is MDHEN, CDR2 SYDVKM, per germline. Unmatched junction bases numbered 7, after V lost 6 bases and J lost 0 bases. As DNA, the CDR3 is TGTGCCAGCAGCCCTACAGCGGGATACCAAGAGACCCAGTACTTC. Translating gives CASSPTAGYQETQYF.

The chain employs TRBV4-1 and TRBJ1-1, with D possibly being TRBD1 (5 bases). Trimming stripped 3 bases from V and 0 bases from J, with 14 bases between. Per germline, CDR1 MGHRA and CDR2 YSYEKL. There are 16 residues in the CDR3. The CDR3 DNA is TGCGCCAGCAGCCACCGACCCGACAGACTGAACACTGAAGCTTTCTTT. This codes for CASSHRPDRLNTEAFF.

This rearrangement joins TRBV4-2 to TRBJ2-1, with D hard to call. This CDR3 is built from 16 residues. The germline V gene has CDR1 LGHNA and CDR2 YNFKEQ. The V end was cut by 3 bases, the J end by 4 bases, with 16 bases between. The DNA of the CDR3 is TGTGCCAGCAGCCAGGGCACTTCTAGACCGTACAATGAGCAGTTCTTC. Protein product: CASSQGTSRPYNEQFF.

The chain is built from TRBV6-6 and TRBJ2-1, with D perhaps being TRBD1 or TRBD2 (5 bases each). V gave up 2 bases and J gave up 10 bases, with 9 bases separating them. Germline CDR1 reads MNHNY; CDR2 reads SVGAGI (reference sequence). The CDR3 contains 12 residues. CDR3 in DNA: TGTGCCAGCAGTTACGGAAGGGACGAGCAGTTCTTC. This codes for CASSYGRDEQFF.

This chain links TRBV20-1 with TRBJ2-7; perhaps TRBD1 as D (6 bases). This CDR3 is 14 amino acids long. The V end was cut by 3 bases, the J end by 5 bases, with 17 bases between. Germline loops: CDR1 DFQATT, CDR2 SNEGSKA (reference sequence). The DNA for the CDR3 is TGCAGTGCTAGTAACGGACAGTCTTTCGACGAGCAGTACTTC. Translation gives CSASNGQSFDEQYF.

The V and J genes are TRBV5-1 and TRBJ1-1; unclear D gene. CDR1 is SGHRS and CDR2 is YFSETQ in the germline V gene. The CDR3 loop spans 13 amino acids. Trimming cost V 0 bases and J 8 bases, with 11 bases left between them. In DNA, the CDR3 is TGCGCCAGCAGCTTGGGGGGTGTTAAGGAAGCTTTCTTT. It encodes CASSLGGVKEAFF.

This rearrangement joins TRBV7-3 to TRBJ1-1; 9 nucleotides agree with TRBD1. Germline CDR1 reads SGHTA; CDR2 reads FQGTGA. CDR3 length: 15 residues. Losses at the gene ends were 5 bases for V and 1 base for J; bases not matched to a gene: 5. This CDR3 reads CASSRSGQGNTEAFF. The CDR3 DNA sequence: TGTGCCAGCAGCCGCTCGGGACAGGGGAACACTGAAGCTTTCTTT.

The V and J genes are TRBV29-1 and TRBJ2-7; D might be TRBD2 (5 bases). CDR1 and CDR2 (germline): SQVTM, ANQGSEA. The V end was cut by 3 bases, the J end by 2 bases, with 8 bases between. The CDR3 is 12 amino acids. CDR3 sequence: CSVEAGPYEQYF. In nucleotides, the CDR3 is TGCAGCGTTGAGGCGGGCCCCTACGAGCAGTACTTC.

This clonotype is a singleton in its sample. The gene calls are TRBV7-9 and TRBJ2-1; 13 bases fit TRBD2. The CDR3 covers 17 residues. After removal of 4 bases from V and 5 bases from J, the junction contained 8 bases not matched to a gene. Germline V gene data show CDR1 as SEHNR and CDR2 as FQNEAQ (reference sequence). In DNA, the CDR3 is TGTGCCAGCAGCTCCTCACCCGGGACTAGCGGGGACAATGAGCAGTTCTTC. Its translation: CASSSSPGTSGDNEQFF.

The CDR3 nucleotides read TGTGCCAGCAGCACGGGACAGAACGAAGAGACCCAGTACTTC. This sequence encodes CASSTGQNEETQYF. The V call is TRBV12-3 or TRBV12-4, the J call TRBJ2-5; 7 bases map to TRBD1. Trimming cost V 6 bases and J 3 bases; bases outside gene matches: 7. This CDR3 has 14 residues.

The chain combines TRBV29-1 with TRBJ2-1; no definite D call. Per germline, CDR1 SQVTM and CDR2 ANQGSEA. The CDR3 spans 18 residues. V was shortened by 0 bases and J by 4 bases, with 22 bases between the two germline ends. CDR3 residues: CSVEDESCPTVQYNEQFF. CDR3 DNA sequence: TGCAGCGTTGAAGATGAATCTTGCCCAACCGTACAGTACAATGAGCAGTTCTTC.

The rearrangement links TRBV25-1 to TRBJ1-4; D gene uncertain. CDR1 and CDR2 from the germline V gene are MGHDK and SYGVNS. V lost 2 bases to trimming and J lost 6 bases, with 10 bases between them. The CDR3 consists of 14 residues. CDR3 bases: TGTGCCAGCAGTGAACAATACGGCTATGAAAAACTGTTTTTT. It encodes CASSEQYGYEKLFF.

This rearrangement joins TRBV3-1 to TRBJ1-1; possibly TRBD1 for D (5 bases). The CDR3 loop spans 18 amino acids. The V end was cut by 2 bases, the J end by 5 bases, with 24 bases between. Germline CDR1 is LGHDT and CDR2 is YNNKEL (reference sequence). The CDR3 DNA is TGTGCCAGCAGCCAACCGCCAATGTTTGGGGCGGGAAGGACTGAAGCTTTCTTT. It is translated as CASSQPPMFGAGRTEAFF.

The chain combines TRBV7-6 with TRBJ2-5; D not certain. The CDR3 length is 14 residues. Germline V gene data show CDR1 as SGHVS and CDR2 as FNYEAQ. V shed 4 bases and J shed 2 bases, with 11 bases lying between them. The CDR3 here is CASSSGYLQETQYF. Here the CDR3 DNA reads TGTGCCAGCAGCTCCGGATATTTACAAGAGACCCAGTACTTC. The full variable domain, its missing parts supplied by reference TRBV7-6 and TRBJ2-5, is GAGVSQSPRYKVTKRGQDVALRCDPISGHVSLYWYRQALGQGPEFLTYFNYEAQQDKSGLPNDRFSAERPEGSISTLTIQRTEQRDSAMYRCASSSGYLQETQYFGPGTRLLVL.

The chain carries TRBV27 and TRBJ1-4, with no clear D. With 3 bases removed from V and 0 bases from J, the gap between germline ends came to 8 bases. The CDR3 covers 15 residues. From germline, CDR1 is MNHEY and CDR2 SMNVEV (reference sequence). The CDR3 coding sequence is TGTGCCAGCAGTTTTTTAGGCTCAACTAATGAAAAACTGTTTTTT. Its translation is CASSFLGSTNEKLFF.

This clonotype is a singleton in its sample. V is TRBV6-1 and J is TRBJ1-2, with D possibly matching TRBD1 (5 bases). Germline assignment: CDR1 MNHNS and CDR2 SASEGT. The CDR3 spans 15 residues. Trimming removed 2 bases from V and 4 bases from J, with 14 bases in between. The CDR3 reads CASSEQGVALYGYTF. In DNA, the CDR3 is TGTGCCAGCAGTGAACAGGGAGTGGCCCTCTATGGCTACACCTTC.

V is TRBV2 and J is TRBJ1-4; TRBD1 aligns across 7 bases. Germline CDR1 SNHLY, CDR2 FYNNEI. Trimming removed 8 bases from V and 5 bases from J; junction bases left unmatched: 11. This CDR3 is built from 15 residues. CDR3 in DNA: TGTGCCAGCGACGGGACAGTCCGAGGGAATGAAAAACTGTTTTTT. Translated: CASDGTVRGNEKLFF.

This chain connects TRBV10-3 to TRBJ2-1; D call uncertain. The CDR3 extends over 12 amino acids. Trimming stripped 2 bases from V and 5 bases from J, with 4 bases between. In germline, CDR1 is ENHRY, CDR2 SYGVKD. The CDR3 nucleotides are TGTGCCATCAGTGAGGGAGACAATGAGCAGTTCTTC. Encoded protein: CAISEGDNEQFF.

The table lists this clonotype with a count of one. CDR3 amino acids: CAWSATGGDGDTQYF. The DNA of the CDR3 is TGTGCCTGGAGTGCTACAGGGGGCGATGGAGATACGCAGTATTTT. The chain has TRBV30 and TRBJ2-3; 9 nucleotides agree with TRBD1. The junction had 7 bases not matched to a gene; V was cut back by 1 base and J by 5 bases. The CDR3 is 15 amino acids. The germline V gene encodes CDR1 GTSNPN and CDR2 SVGIG (reference sequence).

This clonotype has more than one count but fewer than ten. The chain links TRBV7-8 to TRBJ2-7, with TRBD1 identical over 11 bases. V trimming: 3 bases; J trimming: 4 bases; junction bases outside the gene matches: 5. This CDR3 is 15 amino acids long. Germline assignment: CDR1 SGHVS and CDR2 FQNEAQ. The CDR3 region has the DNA TGTGCCAGCAGCTTCAGGACAGGGGGCTCATACGAGCAGTACTTC. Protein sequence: CASSFRTGGSYEQYF.

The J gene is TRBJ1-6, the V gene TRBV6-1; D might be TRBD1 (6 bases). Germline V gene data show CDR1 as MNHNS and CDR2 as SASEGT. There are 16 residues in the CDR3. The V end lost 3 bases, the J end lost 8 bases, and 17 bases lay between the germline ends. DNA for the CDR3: TGTGCCAGCAGTGATTTTCGTGGACAGAAAGATTCACCCCTCCACTTT. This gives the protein CASSDFRGQKDSPLHF.

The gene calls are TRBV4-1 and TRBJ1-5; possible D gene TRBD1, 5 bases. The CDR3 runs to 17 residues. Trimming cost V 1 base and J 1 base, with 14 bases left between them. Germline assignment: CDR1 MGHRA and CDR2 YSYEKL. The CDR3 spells CASSQGAGRESNQPQHF. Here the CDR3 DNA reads TGCGCCAGCAGCCAAGGGGCAGGGCGAGAAAGCAATCAGCCCCAGCATTTT.

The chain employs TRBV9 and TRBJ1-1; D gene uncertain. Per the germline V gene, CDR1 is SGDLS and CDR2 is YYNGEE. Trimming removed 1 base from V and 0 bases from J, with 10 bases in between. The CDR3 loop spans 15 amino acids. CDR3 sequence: CASSVRAGMNTEAFF. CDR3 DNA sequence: TGTGCCAGCAGCGTAAGAGCGGGGATGAACACTGAAGCTTTCTTT.